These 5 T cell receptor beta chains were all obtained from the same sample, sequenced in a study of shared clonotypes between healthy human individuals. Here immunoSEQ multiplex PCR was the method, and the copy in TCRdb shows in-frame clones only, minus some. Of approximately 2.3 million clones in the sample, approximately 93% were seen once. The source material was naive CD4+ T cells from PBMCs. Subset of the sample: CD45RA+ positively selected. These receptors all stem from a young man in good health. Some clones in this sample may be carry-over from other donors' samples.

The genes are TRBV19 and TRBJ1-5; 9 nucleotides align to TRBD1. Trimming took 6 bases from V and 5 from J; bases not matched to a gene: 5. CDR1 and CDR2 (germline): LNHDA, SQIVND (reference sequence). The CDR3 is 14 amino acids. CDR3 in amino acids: CASRRTGDHQPQHF. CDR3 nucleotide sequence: TGTGCCAGTAGGAGGACAGGGGATCATCAGCCCCAGCATTTT.

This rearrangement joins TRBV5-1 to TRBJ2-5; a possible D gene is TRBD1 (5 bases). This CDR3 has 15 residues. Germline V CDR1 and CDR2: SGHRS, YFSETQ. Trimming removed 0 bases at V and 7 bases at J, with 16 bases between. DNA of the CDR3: TGCGCCAGCAGCTTGGGTCAGCCAGGGTTAGGGACCCAGTACTTC. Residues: CASSLGQPGLGTQYF.

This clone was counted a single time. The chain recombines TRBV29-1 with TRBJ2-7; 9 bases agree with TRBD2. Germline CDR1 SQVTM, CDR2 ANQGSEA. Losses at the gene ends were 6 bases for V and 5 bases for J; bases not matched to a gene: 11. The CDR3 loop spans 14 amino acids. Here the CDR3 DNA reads TGCAGCGTGAAGCGGGTGGTAGCGGGAGACGAGCAGTACTTC. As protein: CSVKRVVAGDEQYF.

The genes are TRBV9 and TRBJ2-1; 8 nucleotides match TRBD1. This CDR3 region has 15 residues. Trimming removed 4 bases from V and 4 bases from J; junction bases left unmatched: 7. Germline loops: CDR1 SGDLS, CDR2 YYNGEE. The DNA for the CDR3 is TGTGCCAGCAGCAAGCAAGGACAGGGATACAATGAGCAGTTCTTC. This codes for CASSKQGQGYNEQFF.

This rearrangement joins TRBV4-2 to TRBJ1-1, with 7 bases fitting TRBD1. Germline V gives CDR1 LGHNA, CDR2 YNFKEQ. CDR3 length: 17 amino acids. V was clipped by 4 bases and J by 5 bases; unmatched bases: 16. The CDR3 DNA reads TGTGCCAGCAGCCCATCAACCGGGACAGTGGAGGGGACTGAAGCTTTCTTT. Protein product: CASSPSTGTVEGTEAFF.